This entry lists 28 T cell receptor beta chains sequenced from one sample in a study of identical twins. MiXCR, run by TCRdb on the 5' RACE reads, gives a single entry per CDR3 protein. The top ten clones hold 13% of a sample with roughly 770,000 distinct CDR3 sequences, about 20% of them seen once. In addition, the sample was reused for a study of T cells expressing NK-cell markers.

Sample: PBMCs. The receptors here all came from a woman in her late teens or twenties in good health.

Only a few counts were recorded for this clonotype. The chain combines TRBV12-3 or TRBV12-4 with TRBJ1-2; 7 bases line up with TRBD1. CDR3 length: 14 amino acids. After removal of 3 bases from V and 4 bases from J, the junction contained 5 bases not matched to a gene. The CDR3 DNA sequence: TGTGCCAGCAGTTTGCGGGACAGCCCCTATGGCTACACCTTC. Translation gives CASSLRDSPYGYTF.

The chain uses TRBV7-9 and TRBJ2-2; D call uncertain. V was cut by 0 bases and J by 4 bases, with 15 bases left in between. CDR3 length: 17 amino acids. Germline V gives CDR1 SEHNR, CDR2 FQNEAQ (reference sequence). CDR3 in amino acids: CASSLAAYLTGTGELFF. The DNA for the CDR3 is TGTGCCAGCAGCTTAGCGGCCTACCTTACGGGCACCGGGGAGCTGTTTTTT.

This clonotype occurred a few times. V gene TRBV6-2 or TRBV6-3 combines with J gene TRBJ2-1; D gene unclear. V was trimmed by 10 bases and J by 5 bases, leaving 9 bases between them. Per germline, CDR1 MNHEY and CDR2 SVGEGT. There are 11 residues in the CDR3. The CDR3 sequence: CAIGRNNEQFF. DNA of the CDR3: TGTGCCATCGGACGAAACAATGAGCAGTTCTTC.

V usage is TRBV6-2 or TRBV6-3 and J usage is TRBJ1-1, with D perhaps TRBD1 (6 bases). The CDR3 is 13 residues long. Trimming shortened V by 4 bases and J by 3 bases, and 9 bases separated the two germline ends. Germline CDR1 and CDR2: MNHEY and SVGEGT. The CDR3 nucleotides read TGTGCCAGCAGTTCCACAGGGCACACTGAAGCTTTCTTT. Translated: CASSSTGHTEAFF.

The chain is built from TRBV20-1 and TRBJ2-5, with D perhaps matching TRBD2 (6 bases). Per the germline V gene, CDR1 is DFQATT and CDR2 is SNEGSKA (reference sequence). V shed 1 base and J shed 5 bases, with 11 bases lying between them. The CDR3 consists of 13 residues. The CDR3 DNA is TGCAGTGCTAGAGGTCAGGAGGGCGAGACCCAGTACTTC. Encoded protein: CSARGQEGETQYF.

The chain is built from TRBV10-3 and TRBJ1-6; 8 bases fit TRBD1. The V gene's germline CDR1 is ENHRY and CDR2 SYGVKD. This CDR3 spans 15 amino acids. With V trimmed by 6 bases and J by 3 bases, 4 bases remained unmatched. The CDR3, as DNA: TGTGCCATCAGCGGACAGGGTCACTATAATTCACCCCTCCACTTT. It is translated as CAISGQGHYNSPLHF.

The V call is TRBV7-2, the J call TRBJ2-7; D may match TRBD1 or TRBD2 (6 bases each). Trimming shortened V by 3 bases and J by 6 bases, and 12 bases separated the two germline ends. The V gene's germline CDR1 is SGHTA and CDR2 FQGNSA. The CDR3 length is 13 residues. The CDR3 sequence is CASSFLGGPEQYF. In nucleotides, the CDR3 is TGTGCCAGCAGCTTTTTGGGGGGCCCCGAGCAGTACTTC.

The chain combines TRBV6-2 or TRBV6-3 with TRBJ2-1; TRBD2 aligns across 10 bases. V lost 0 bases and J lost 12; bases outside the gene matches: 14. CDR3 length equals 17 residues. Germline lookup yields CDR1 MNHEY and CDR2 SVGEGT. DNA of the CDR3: TGTGCCAGCAGTTACTCGACCCTATGGACTAGCGGTCGCACGCAGTTCTTC. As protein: CASSYSTLWTSGRTQFF.

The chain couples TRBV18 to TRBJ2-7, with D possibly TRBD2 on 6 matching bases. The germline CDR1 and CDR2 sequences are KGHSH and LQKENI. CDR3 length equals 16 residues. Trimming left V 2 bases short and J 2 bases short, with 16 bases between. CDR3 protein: CASSPSPGGITYEQYF. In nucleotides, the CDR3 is TGTGCCAGCTCACCATCCCCCGGGGGAATCACCTACGAGCAGTACTTC.

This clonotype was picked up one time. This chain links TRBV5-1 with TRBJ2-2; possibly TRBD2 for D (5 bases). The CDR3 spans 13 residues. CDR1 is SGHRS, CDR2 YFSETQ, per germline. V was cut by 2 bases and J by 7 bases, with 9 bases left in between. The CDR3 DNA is TGCGCCAGCAGCTTCGAAGGGAGCGGGGAGCTGTTTTTT. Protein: CASSFEGSGELFF.

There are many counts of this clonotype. The CDR3 sequence: CASTGTDLSEQYF. CDR3 bases: TGTGCCAGTACCGGGACAGACCTCTCGGAGCAGTACTTC. The chain couples TRBV21-1 to TRBJ2-7; the table's D call, TRBD1, was not checked against the DNA. TRBV21-1 is described as a pseudogene. The CDR3 length is 13 residues.

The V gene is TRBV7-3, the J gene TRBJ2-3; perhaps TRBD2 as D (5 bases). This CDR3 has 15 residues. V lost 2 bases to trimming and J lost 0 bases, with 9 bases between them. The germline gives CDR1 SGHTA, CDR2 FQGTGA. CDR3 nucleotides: TGTGCCAGCAGCTTATGGCGAGGGAGCACAGATACGCAGTATTTT. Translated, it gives CASSLWRGSTDTQYF.

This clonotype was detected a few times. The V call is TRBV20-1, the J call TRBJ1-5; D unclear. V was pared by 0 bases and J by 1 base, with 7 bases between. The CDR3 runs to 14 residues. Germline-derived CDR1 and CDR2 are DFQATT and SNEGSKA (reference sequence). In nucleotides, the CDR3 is TGCAGTGCTAGAGAGTTCGGGAGCAATCAGCCCCAGCATTTT. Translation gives CSAREFGSNQPQHF.

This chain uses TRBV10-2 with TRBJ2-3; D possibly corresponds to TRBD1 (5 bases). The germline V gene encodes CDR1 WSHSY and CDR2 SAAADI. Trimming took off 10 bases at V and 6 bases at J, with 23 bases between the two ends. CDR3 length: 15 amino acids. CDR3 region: CATTAVLRGTDTQYF. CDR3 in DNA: TGCGCCACCACAGCAGTCCTTAGGGGTACGGATACGCAGTATTTT.

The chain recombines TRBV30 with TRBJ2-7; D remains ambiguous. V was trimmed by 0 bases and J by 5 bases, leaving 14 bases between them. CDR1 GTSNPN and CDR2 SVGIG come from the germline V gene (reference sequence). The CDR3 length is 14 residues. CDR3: CAWSVGALRNEQYF. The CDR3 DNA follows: TGTGCCTGGAGTGTGGGTGCCTTAAGGAACGAGCAGTACTTC.

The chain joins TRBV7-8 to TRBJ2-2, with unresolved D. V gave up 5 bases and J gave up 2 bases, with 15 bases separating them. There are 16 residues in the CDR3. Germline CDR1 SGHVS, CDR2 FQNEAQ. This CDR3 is CASSPRSNSNTGELFF. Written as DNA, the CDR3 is TGTGCCAGCAGCCCGAGGTCTAATTCAAACACCGGGGAGCTGTTTTTT.

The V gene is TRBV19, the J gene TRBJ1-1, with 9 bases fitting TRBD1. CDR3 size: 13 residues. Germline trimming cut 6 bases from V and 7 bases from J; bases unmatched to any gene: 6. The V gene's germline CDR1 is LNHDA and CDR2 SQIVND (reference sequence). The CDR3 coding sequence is TGTGCCAGTAGGAAGGGACAGGGCGGTGAAGCTTTCTTT. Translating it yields CASRKGQGGEAFF. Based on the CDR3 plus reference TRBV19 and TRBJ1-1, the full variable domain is DGGITQSPKYLFRKEGQNVTLSCEQNLNHDAMYWYRQDPGQGLRLIYYSQIVNDFQKGDIAEGYSVSREKKESFPLTVTSAQKNPTAFYLCASRKGQGGEAFFGQGTRLTVV.

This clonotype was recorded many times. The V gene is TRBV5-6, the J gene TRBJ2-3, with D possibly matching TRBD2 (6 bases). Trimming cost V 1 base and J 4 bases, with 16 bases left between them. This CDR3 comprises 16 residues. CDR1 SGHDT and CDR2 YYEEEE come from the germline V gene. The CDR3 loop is CASSLFETGEADTQYF. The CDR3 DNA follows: TGTGCCAGCAGCTTGTTCGAAACGGGGGAGGCAGATACGCAGTATTTT. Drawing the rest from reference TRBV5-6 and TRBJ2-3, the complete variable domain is DAGVTQSPTHLIKTRGQQVTLRCSPKSGHDTVSWYQQALGQGPQFIFQYYEEEERQRGNFPDRFSGHQFPNYSSELNVNALLLGDSALYLCASSLFETGEADTQYFGPGTRLTVL.

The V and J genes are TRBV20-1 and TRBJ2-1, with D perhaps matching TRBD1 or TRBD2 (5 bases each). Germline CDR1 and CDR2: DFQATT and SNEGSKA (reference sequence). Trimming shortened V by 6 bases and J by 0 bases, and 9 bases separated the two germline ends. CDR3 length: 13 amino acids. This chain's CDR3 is CSAERGSYNEQFF. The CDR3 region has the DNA TGCAGTGCCGAGAGGGGCTCCTACAATGAGCAGTTCTTC.

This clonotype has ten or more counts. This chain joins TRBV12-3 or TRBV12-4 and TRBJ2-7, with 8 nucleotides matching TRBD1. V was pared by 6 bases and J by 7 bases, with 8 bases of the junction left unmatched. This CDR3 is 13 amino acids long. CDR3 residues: CASSQNRGDEQYF. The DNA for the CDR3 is TGTGCCAGCAGCCAAAACAGGGGGGATGAGCAGTACTTC.

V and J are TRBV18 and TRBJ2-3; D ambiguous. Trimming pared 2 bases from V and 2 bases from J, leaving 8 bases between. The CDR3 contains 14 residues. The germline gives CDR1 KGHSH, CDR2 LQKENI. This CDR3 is CASSPDHYTDTQYF. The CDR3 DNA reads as TGTGCCAGCTCACCAGATCACTACACAGATACGCAGTATTTT.

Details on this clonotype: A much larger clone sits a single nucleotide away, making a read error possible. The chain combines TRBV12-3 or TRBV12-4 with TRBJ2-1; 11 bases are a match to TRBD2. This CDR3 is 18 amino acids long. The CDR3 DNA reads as TGTGCCAGCAGTTCCCTAGCGGGAGGTATCCCTTCCTACAATGAGCGGTTCTTC. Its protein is CASSSLAGGIPSYNERFF.

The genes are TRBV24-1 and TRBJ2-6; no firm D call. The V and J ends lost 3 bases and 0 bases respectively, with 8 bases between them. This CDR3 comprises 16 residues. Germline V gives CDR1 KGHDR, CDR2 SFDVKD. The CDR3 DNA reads TGTGCCACCAGTGATCCTCAGGACTCTGGGGCCAACGTCCTGACTTTC. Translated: CATSDPQDSGANVLTF.

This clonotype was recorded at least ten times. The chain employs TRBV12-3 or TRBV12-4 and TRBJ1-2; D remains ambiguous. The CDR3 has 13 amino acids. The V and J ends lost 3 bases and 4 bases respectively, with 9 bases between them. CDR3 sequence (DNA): TGTGCCAGCAGTTTCCCGGACGGCTATGGCTACACCTTC. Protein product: CASSFPDGYGYTF.

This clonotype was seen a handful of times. CDR3 DNA sequence: TGTGCCAGCAGCCCACAGGGGTCCCTCTACGAGCAGTACTTC. It translates to CASSPQGSLYEQYF. The chain combines TRBV12-3 or TRBV12-4 with TRBJ2-7; the match to TRBD1 covers 7 bases. CDR3 length equals 14 residues. Germline trimming cut 6 bases from V and 3 bases from J; bases unmatched to any gene: 8.

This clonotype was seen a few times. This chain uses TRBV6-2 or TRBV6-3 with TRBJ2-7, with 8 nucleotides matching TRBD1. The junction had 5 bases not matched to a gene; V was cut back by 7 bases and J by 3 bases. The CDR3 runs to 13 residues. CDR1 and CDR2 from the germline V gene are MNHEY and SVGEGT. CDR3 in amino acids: CASKLGQDYEQYF. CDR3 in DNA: TGTGCCAGCAAATTGGGACAGGACTACGAGCAGTACTTC.

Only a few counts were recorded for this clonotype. The CDR3 sequence: CASSSRDILQETQYF. DNA of the CDR3: TGTGCCAGCAGTAGCCGGGACATATTACAAGAGACCCAGTACTTC. This chain connects TRBV6-1 to TRBJ2-5; the D gene is possibly TRBD1 (6 bases). CDR3 length equals 15 residues. The V end lost 5 bases, the J end lost 2 bases, and 15 bases lay between the germline ends. Germline V gene lookup returns CDR1 MNHNS and CDR2 SASEGT.

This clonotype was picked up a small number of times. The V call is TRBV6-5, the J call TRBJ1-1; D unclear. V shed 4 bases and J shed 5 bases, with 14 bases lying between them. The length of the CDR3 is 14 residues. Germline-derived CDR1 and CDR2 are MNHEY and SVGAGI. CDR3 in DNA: TGTGCCAGCAGTTCGTGGGAGGGAAGGACTGAAGCTTTCTTT. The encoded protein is CASSSWEGRTEAFF.